This paragraph covers one T cell receptor beta chain sequence. Its antigen is not known. Germline CDR1 reads SEHNR; CDR2 reads FQNEAQ (reference sequence). V dropped 5 bases and J dropped 2 bases, with 10 bases sitting between them. CDR3 length equals 14 residues. Sampling times: baseline, cycle 4 day 1, cycle 7 day 1. This specimen comes from a study of OX40 agonist ivuxolimab in advanced cancers. Study context: Those enrolled were about 80% male, with a mean age of around 55 years and ages from roughly 20 to 90.

Findings of the study overall: Partial responders receiving 0.1-3.0 mg/kg showed among the lowest clonal expansion. At doses 0.1 to 3.0 mg/kg, CD4+ and CD8+ clones expanded.

Sequenced by immunoSEQ multiplex PCR; TCRdb stores in-frame clones only, minus some. The sample holds about 15,000 clones, about 89% seen once. The gene calls are TRBV7-9 and TRBJ1-3; the D is unclear. This clonotype was sampled from an adult with an advanced solid tumor such as melanoma, head and neck, liver or kidney cancer. Sample: CD4+ or CD8+ T cells sorted from blood, taken in a trial of the OX40 agonist ivuxolimab. The DNA of the CDR3 is TGTGCCAGCAGCCCGGAGGCGACTGGAAACACCATATATTTT. Its translation: CASSPEATGNTIYF.